The 23 T cell receptor beta chains in this list originate from one sample, sequenced in a study of blood T cell repertoires in COVID-19. Repertoires were generated with immunoSEQ multiplex PCR, while TCRdb's copy carries only in-frame clones and drops some. The data contain some 150,000 clones, about 86% of them seen just once; the ten biggest clones take up roughly 8.7%. The sample was peripheral blood. The receptors originated from a woman aged 55-75 years with acute or convalescent COVID-19.

The CDR3 loop is CASSQGKTGGNYGYTF. As DNA, the CDR3 is TGCGCCAGCAGCCAAGGGAAGACAGGGGGTAACTATGGCTACACCTTC. V gene TRBV4-3 combines with J gene TRBJ1-2, with 9 nucleotides matching TRBD1. CDR3 length: 16 residues. Germline V CDR1 and CDR2: LGHNA, YSLEER. Trimming cost V 1 base and J 1 base; bases outside gene matches: 4.

The chain joins TRBV7-9 to TRBJ1-1; no clear D gene. V shed 5 bases and J shed 0 bases, with 13 bases lying between them. This CDR3 has 15 amino acids. Germline V gene data show CDR1 as SEHNR and CDR2 as FQNEAQ (reference sequence). The CDR3 nucleotides read TGTGCCAGCAGCCCCATTCGGGTGTTGAACACTGAAGCTTTCTTT. The encoded protein is CASSPIRVLNTEAFF.

This chain uses TRBV4-1 with TRBJ2-6; possibly TRBD1 for D (6 bases). The germline CDR1 and CDR2 sequences are MGHRA and YSYEKL. This CDR3 is built from 20 residues. Trimming removed 3 bases at V and 0 bases at J, with 21 bases between. The chain's CDR3 is CASSQRKATGASSGANVLTF. In DNA form, the CDR3 reads TGCGCCAGCAGCCAGAGGAAGGCGACAGGAGCGTCCTCTGGGGCCAACGTCCTGACTTTC.

The V call is TRBV10-3, the J call TRBJ1-1, with a possible D match to TRBD1 (5 bases). V was shortened by 8 bases and J by 7 bases, with 38 bases between the two germline ends. The CDR3 totals 20 residues. Germline V gene lookup returns CDR1 ENHRY and CDR2 SYGVKD. The CDR3 nucleotides read TGTGCCATCGAACGCCGGGACTTAGGGAAGGGGAAGGGGAGAGGAGGTGAAGCTTTCTTT. As protein: CAIERRDLGKGKGRGGEAFF.

V usage is TRBV6-1 and J usage is TRBJ1-1; no definite D call. This CDR3 has 14 residues. Between the trimmed V and J ends, which lost 3 bases and 1 base, there was a span of 9 bases. Looked up from germline, CDR1 is MNHNS and CDR2 is SASEGT. The CDR3 loop reads CASSDFPSNTEAFF. In DNA, the CDR3 is TGTGCCAGCAGTGATTTCCCCTCGAACACTGAAGCTTTCTTT.

The chain employs TRBV6-5 and TRBJ1-5; TRBD1 is a possible D gene (5 bases). CDR1 is MNHEY and CDR2 is SVGAGI in the germline V gene. The V end lost 6 bases, the J end lost 4 bases, and 13 bases lay between the germline ends. CDR3 size: 14 residues. This CDR3 reads CASRPAGLNQPQHF. CDR3 sequence (DNA): TGTGCCAGCAGACCGGCGGGACTGAATCAGCCCCAGCATTTT.

The chain links TRBV7-4 to TRBJ2-5; a weak D match, TRBD2 (5 bases). V lost 3 bases, J lost 5 bases, and 13 bases lay in between. CDR3 length equals 14 residues. Germline V gene sequence: CDR1 SGHVT, CDR2 SQSDAQ. CDR3 protein: CASSFYPSMETQYF. The DNA of the CDR3 is TGTGCCAGCAGCTTTTATCCTAGCATGGAGACCCAGTACTTC.

This sequence joins TRBV4-1 and TRBJ2-3; 16 bases map to TRBD2. V was clipped by 4 bases and J by 1 base; unmatched bases: 5. The CDR3 contains 18 residues. Looked up from germline, CDR1 is MGHRA and CDR2 is YSYEKL. The CDR3 loop is CASSPGTSGGAGTDTQYF. The CDR3 DNA reads TGCGCCAGCAGCCCCGGGACTAGCGGGGGGGCTGGCACAGATACGCAGTATTTT.

A note on this clone: Distinct nucleotide sequences in the sample also encode this CDR3. This chain uses TRBV30 with TRBJ2-7, with 8 positions matching TRBD1. The trim removed 0 bases at V and 1 base at J, leaving 2 bases unmatched. The germline gives CDR1 GTSNPN, CDR2 SVGIG (reference sequence). This CDR3 has 14 amino acids. This chain's CDR3 is CAWSVGTGSYEQYF. The DNA of the CDR3 is TGTGCCTGGAGTGTCGGGACAGGTTCCTACGAGCAGTACTTC.

The gene calls are TRBV19 and TRBJ1-1, with D possibly matching TRBD1 (6 bases). CDR1 is LNHDA and CDR2 is SQIVND in the germline V gene (reference sequence). The CDR3 has 13 residues. The V end lost 3 bases, the J end lost 6 bases, and 11 bases lay between the germline ends. DNA for the CDR3: TGTGCCAGTAGTATTACATCAGGGGCTGAAGCTTTCTTT. This gives the protein CASSITSGAEAFF.

V is TRBV7-2 and J is TRBJ2-7, with TRBD2 identical over 11 bases. Germline lookup yields CDR1 SGHTA and CDR2 FQGNSA. This CDR3 contains 17 residues. V shed 1 base and J 6 bases; nucleotides not matched to a gene: 11. The CDR3 spells CASSLGLAGSNHGEQYF. Here the CDR3 DNA reads TGTGCCAGCAGCTTAGGACTAGCGGGGTCAAATCACGGCGAGCAGTACTTC.

The J gene is TRBJ2-2, the V gene TRBV27, with 12 bases fitting TRBD2. Losses at the gene ends were 4 bases for V and 4 bases for J; bases not matched to a gene: 10. CDR1 is MNHEY and CDR2 is SMNVEV in the germline V gene (reference sequence). CDR3 length equals 18 residues. CDR3 sequence reads: CASSSRLAGAQVTGELFF. CDR3 nucleotides: TGTGCCAGCAGTTCCCGACTAGCGGGGGCCCAGGTCACCGGGGAGCTGTTTTTT.

In DNA form, the CDR3 reads TGTGCCAGCAGTTTAGGACAGGTTGACGAGCAGTACTTC. As protein: CASSLGQVDEQYF. The gene calls are TRBV27 and TRBJ2-7, with TRBD1 matching over 7 bases. CDR3 length: 13 residues. The ends lost 2 bases at V and 5 bases at J; junction bases unmatched: 3. Germline V gene sequence: CDR1 MNHEY, CDR2 SMNVEV (reference sequence).

The chain joins TRBV19 to TRBJ2-3; D gene unclear. CDR1 is LNHDA, CDR2 SQIVND, per germline (reference sequence). The CDR3 contains 14 residues. V lost 2 bases and J 2 bases, leaving 8 bases between the germline ends. The CDR3 reads CASSILVHTDTQYF. The CDR3 region has the DNA TGTGCCAGTAGTATATTAGTCCACACAGATACGCAGTATTTT.

The chain combines TRBV5-4 with TRBJ1-6; 11 bases are shared with TRBD1. The CDR3 totals 14 residues. Per the germline V gene, CDR1 is SGHNT and CDR2 is YYREEE (reference sequence). The J segment lost 9 bases and the V segment lost 4 bases, leaving 3 bases of the junction unmatched. As DNA, the CDR3 is TGTGCCAGCAGCCATGGGACAGGGGGTTCACCCCTCCACTTT. Translating it yields CASSHGTGGSPLHF.

The chain joins TRBV6-2 or TRBV6-3 to TRBJ1-5; 8 bases fit TRBD1. Trimming took 4 bases from V and 6 from J; bases not matched to a gene: 8. The CDR3 runs to 15 residues. Germline assignment: CDR1 MNHEY and CDR2 SVGEGT. This CDR3 is CASSSRTGLGQPQHF. In nucleotides, the CDR3 is TGTGCCAGCAGTTCAAGGACAGGGCTGGGTCAGCCCCAGCATTTT.

The V and J genes are TRBV7-2 and TRBJ1-2; D uncertain. This CDR3 region has 14 residues. Germline loops: CDR1 SGHTA, CDR2 FQGNSA. The V end lost 1 base, the J end lost 7 bases, and 13 bases lay between the germline ends. The CDR3 bases are TGTGCCAGCAGCTTAGTTGAGGGTAGAGGTGGCTACACCTTC. Its protein product is CASSLVEGRGGYTF.

The V and J genes are TRBV11-2 and TRBJ2-7, with TRBD1 identical over 7 bases. Per the germline V gene, CDR1 is SGHAT and CDR2 is FQNNGV. Trimming removed 1 base from V and 3 bases from J; junction bases left unmatched: 3. This CDR3 spans 14 amino acids. The CDR3 reads CASSLGQGYYEQYF. The CDR3, as DNA: TGTGCCAGCAGCTTAGGACAGGGTTACTACGAGCAGTACTTC.

The V and J genes are TRBV6-5 and TRBJ2-2, with TRBD1 identical over 9 bases. Per the germline V gene, CDR1 is MNHEY and CDR2 is SVGAGI. Trimming cost V 7 bases and J 4 bases; bases outside gene matches: 7. The CDR3 is 15 residues long. This chain's CDR3 is CASKADRGSTGELFF. The CDR3 nucleotides are TGTGCCAGCAAGGCGGACAGGGGATCCACCGGGGAGCTGTTTTTT.

This clone was counted once. The CDR3 region is CASSYSGGLGTEAFF. For the CDR3, the DNA is TGTGCCAGCAGTTACTCGGGGGGGTTGGGCACTGAAGCTTTCTTT. V usage is TRBV6-6 and J usage is TRBJ1-1; D may be TRBD1 (5 bases). The CDR3 has 15 residues. Trimming removed 0 bases at V and 4 bases at J, with 12 bases between. Germline loops: CDR1 MNHNY, CDR2 SVGAGI (reference sequence).

The chain employs TRBV5-5 and TRBJ2-3; no clear D gene. The CDR3 has 14 residues. The germline CDR1 and CDR2 sequences are SGHKS and YYEKEE (reference sequence). V was trimmed by 2 bases and J by 2 bases, leaving 9 bases between them. The CDR3: CASSLATVTDTQYF. CDR3 bases: TGTGCCAGCAGCTTAGCTACAGTCACAGATACGCAGTATTTT.

V is TRBV12-5 and J is TRBJ1-1; tentatively, D is TRBD1 (6 bases). This CDR3 spans 16 amino acids. The germline V gene encodes CDR1 LGHNT and CDR2 FRNRAP. Trimming shortened V by 1 base and J by 11 bases, and 23 bases separated the two germline ends. CDR3 DNA sequence: TGTGCTAGTGGTTTGGATCGAACCGGGACACAGGTCTGGGCTTTCTTT. The encoded protein is CASGLDRTGTQVWAFF.

The V and J genes are TRBV4-2 and TRBJ1-6, with 9 positions matching TRBD1. The CDR3 is made up of 15 amino acids. Germline V gene data show CDR1 as LGHNA and CDR2 as YNFKEQ. V trimming: 3 bases; J trimming: 7 bases; junction bases outside the gene matches: 4. As DNA, the CDR3 is TGTGCCAGCAGCCAGAGGGACAGGGACAATTCACCCCTCCACTTT. Encoded protein: CASSQRDRDNSPLHF.